This T cell receptor beta chain emerged from a study of response to subunit inactivated influenza vaccine. Concerning this clonotype: Its antigen remains unknown. The conserved final phenylalanine or tryptophan is absent from the CDR3, which likely points to a read error.

A single record per CDR3 protein comes from TCRdb applying MiXCR to the RT-PCR reads. The table includes 530,000 or so distinct CDR3 sequences, approximately 10% detected once. CDR1 is LGHNA, CDR2 YNFKEQ, per germline. The CDR3 extends over 18 amino acids. Trimming left V 1 base short and J 3 bases short, with 21 bases between. Notes on the study in general: Every seasonal influenza vaccination brings in few new T cells, the authors suggested.

This chain uses TRBV4-2 with TRBJ1-2; a weak D match, TRBD1 (5 bases). The sample in question was PBMCs from blood, obtained on the day of vaccination. The TCR sequence derives from a middle-aged man who received an inactivated influenza vaccine. CDR3 DNA: TGTGCCAGCAGCCAAGTAAGGGTCGAAGCAGGGCCGGACTATGGCTACACCCTC. This encodes CASSQVRVEAGPDYGYTL.